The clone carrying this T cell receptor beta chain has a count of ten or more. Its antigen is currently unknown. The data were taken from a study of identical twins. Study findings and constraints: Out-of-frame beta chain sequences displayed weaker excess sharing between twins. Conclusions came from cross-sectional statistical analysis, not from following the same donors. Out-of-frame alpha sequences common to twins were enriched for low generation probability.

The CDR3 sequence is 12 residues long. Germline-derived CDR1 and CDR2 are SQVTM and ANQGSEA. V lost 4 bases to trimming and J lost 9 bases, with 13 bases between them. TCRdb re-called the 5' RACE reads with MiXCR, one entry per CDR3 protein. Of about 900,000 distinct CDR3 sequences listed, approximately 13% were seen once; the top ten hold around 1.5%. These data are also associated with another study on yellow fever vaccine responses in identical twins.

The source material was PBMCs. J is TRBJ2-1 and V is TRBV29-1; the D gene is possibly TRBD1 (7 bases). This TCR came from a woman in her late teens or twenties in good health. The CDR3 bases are TGCAGCGTTGGAGGAGGGGGCGGTGAGCAGTTCTTC. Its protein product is CSVGGGGGEQFF.